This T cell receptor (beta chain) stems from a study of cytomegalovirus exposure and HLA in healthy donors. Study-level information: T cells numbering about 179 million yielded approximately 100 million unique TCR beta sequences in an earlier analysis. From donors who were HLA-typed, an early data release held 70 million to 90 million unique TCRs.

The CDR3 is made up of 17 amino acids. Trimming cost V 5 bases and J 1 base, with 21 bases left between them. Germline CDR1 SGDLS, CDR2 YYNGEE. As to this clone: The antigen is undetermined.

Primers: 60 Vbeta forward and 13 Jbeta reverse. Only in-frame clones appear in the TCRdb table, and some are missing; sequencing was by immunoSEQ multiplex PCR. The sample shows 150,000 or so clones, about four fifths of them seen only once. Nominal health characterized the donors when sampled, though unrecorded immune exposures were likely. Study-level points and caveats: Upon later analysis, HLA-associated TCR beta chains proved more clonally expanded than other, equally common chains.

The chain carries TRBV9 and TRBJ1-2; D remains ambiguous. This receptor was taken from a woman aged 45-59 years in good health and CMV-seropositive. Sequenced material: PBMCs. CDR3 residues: CASSPQGSGGYNYGYTF. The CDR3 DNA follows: TGTGCCAGCAGTCCTCAAGGGTCAGGAGGATATAACTATGGCTACACCTTC.